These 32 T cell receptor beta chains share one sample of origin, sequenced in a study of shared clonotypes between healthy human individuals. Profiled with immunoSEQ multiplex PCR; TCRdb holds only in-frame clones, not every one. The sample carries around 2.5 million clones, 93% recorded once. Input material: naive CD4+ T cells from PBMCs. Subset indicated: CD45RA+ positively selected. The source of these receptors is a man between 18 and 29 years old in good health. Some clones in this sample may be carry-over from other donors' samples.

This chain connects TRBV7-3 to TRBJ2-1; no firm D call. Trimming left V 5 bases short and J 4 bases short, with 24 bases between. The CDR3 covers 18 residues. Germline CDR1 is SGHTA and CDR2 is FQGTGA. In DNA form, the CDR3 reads TGTGCCAGCAGCCCTTTGGGTAACTTTGGCGACAATTACAATGAGCAGTTCTTC. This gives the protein CASSPLGNFGDNYNEQFF.

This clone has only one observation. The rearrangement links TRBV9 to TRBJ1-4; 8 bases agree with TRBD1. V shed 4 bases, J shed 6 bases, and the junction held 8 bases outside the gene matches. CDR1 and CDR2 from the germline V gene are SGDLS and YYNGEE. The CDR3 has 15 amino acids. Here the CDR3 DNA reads TGTGCCAGCAGCCCCCGACAGGGGCAGTATGAAAAACTGTTTTTT. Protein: CASSPRQGQYEKLFF.

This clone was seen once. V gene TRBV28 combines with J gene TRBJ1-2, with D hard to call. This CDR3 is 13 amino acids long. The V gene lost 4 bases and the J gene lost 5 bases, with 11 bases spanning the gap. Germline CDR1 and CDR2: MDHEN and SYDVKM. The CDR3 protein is CASSSVGKYGYTF. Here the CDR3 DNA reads TGTGCCAGCAGTTCGGTGGGGAAGTATGGCTACACCTTC.

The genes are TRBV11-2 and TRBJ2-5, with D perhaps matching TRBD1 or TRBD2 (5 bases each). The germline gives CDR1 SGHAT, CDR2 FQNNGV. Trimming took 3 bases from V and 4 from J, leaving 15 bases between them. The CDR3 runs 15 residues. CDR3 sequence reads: CASSFRVGAAETQYF. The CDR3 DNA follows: TGTGCCAGCAGCTTTAGGGTCGGGGCAGCAGAGACCCAGTACTTC.

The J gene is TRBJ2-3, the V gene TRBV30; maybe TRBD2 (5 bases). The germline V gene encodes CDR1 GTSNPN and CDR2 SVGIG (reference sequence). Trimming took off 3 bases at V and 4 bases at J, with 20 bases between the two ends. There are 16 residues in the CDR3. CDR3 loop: CAWSTGIQISADTQYF. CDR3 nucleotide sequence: TGTGCCTGGAGCACCGGGATCCAAATCAGCGCAGATACGCAGTATTTT.

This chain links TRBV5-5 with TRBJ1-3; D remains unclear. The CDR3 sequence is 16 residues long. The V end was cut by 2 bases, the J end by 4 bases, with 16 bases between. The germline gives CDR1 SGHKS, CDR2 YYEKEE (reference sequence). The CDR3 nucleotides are TGTGCCAGCAGCTTCTCTGTGGTGGGAACAGGAAACACCATATATTTT. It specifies CASSFSVVGTGNTIYF.

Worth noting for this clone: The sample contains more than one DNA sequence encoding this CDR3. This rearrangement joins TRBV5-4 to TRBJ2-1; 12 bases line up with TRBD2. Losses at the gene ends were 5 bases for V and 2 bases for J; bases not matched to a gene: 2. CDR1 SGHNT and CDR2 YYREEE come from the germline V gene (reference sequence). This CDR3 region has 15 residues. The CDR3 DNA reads TGTGCCAGCAGTCGGACTAGCGGGACCTACAATGAGCAGTTCTTC. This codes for CASSRTSGTYNEQFF. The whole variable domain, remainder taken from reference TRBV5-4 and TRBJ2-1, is ETGVTQSPTHLIKTRGQQVTLRCSSQSGHNTVSWYQQALGQGPQFIFQYYREEENGRGNFPPRFSGLQFPNYSSELNVNALELDDSALYLCASSRTSGTYNEQFFGPGTRLTVL.

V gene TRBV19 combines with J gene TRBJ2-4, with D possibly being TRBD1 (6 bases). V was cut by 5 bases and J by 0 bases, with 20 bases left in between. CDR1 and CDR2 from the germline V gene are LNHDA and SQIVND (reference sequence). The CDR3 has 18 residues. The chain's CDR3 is CASSSARGGSLAKNIQYF. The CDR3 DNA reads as TGTGCCAGTAGTTCCGCCCGAGGGGGTTCCCTAGCCAAAAACATTCAGTACTTC.

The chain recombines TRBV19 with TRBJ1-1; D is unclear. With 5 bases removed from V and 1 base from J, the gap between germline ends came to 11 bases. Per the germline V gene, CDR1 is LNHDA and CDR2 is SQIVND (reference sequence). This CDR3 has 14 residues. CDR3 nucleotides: TGTGCCAGTAGTCCCCCCCACAGGAACACTGAAGCTTTCTTT. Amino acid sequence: CASSPPHRNTEAFF.

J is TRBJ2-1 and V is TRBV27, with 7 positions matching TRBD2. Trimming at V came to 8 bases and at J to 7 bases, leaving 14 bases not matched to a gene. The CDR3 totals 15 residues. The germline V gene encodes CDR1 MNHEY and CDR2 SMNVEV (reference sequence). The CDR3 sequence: CASDRGRGLGNEQFF. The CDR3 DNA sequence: TGTGCCAGCGATCGCGGGAGAGGGTTGGGAAATGAGCAGTTCTTC.

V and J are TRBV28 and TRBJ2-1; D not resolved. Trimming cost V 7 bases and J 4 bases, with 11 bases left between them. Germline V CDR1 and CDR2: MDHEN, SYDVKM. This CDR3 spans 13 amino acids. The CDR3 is CASINNTYNEQFF. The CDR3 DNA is TGTGCCAGCATTAACAATACATACAATGAGCAGTTCTTC.

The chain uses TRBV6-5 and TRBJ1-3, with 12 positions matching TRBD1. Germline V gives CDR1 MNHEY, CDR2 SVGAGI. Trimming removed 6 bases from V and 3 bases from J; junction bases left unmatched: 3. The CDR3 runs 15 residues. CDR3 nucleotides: TGTGCCAGCAGCTGGGACAGGGGGCTTGGAAACACCATATATTTT. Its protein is CASSWDRGLGNTIYF.

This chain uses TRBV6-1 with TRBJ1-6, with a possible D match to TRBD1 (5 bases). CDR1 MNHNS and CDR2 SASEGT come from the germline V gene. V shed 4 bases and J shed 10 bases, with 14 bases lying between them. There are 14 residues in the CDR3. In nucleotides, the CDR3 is TGTGCCAGCAGTGGGGGGGAGGTGGGATCACCCCTCCACTTT. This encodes CASSGGEVGSPLHF.

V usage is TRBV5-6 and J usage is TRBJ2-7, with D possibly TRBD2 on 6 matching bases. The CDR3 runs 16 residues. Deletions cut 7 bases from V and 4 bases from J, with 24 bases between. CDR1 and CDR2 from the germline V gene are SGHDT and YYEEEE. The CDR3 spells CASWTWGTQSGYEQYF. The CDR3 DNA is TGTGCCAGCTGGACATGGGGTACCCAAAGCGGGTACGAGCAGTACTTC.

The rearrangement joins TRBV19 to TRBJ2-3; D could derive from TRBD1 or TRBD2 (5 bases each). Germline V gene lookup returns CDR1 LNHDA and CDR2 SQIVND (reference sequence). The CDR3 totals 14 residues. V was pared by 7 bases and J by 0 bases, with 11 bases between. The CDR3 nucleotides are TGTGCCAGTAAGGAGAGGGGAAGCACAGATACGCAGTATTTT. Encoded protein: CASKERGSTDTQYF.

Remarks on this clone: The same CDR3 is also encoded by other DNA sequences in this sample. CDR3 nucleotide sequence: TGTGCCAGCAGTTACTCGGGGGAAAAACTGTTTTTT. Its translation is CASSYSGEKLFF. The chain recombines TRBV6-5 with TRBJ1-4; D is uncertain. The CDR3 contains 12 residues. CDR1 MNHEY and CDR2 SVGAGI come from the germline V gene. V was clipped by 0 bases and J by 8 bases, with 4 bases between them.

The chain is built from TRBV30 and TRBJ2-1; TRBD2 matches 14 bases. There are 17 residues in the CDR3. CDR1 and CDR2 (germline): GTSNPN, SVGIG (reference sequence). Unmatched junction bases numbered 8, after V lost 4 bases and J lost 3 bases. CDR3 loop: CAWTGTSGSAGYNEQFF. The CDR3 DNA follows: TGTGCCTGGACCGGGACTAGCGGGAGTGCGGGCTACAATGAGCAGTTCTTC.

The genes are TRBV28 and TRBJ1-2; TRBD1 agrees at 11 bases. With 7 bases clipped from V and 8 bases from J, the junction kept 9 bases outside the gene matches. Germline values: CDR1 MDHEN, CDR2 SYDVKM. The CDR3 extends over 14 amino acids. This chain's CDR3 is CASITGQGAQGYTF. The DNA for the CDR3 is TGTGCCAGCATAACCGGACAGGGGGCGCAGGGCTACACCTTC.

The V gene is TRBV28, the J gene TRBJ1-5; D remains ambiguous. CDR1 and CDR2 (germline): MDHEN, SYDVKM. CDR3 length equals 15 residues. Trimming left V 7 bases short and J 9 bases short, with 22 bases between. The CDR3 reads CASTPQSPQSLPQHF. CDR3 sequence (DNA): TGTGCCAGCACCCCACAGAGCCCTCAATCATTGCCCCAGCATTTT.

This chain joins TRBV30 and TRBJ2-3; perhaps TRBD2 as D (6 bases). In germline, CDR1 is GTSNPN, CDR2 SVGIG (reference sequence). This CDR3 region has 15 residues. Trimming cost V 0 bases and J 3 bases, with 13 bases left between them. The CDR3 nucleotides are TGTGCCTGGAGTGTTAGGGGACTTGGGACAGATACGCAGTATTTT. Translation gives CAWSVRGLGTDTQYF.

The CDR3 loop reads CASSVSAGASYGYTF. Here the CDR3 DNA reads TGTGCCAGCAGCGTATCTGCGGGGGCGTCTTATGGCTACACCTTC. This chain connects TRBV9 to TRBJ1-2; a weak D match, TRBD1 (6 bases). From germline, CDR1 is SGDLS and CDR2 YYNGEE. V lost 1 base and J lost 5, with 15 bases in between. This CDR3 region has 15 residues.

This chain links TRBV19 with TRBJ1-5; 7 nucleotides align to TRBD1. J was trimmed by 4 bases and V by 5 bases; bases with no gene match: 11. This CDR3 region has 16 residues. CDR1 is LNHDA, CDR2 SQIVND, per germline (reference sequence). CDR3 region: CASSLSGGAINQPQHF. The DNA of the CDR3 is TGTGCCAGTAGTCTATCAGGGGGGGCGATTAATCAGCCCCAGCATTTT.

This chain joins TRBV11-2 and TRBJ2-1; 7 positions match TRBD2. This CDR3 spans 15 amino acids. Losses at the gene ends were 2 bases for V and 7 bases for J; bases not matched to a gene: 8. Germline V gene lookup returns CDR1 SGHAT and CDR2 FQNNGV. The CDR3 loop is CASSLLAGVRNEQFF. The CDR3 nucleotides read TGTGCCAGCAGCTTACTCGCGGGAGTTCGTAATGAGCAGTTCTTC.

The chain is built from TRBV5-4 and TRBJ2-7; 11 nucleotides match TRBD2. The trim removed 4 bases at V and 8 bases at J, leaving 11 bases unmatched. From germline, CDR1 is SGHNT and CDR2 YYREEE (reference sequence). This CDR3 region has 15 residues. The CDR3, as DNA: TGTGCCAGCAGCCCAGGGGGGACTAGCGGTACCAAGCAGTACTTC. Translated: CASSPGGTSGTKQYF.

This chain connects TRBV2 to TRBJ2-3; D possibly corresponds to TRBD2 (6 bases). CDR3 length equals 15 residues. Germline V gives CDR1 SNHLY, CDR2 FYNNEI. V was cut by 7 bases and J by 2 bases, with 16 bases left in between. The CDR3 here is CASIRMAGITDTQYF. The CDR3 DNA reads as TGTGCCAGCATTAGAATGGCGGGGATCACAGATACGCAGTATTTT.

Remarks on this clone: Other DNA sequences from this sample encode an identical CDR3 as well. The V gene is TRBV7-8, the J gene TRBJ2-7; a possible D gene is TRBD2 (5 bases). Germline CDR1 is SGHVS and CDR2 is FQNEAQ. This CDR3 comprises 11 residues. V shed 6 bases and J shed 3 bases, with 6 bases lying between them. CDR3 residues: CASSRGYEQYF. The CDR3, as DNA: TGTGCCAGCAGTCGGGGCTACGAGCAGTACTTC.

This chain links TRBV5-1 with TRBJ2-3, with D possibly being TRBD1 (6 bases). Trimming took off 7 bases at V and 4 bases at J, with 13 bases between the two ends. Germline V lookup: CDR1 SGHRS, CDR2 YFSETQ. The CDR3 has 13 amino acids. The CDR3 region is CASGSTGSDTQYF. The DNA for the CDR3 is TGCGCCAGCGGGAGTACAGGGTCAGATACGCAGTATTTT.

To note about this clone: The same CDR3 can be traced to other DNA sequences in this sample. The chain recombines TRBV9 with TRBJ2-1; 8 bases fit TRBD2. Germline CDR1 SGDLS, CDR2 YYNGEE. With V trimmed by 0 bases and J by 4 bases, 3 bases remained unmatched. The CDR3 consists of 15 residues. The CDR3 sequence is CASSVAASGYNEQFF. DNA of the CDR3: TGTGCCAGCAGCGTAGCGGCTAGCGGGTACAATGAGCAGTTCTTC.

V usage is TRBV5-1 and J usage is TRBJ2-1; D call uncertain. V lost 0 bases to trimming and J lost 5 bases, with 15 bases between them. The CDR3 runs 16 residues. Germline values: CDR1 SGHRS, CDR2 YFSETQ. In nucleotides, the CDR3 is TGCGCCAGCAGCTTGGATGATGCGGTGAGAAACAATGAGCAGTTCTTC. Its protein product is CASSLDDAVRNNEQFF.

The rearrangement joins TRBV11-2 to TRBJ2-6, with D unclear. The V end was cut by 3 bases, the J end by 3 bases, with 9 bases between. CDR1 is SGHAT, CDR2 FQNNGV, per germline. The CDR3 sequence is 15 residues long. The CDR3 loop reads CASSFRVVGANVLTF. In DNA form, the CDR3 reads TGTGCCAGCAGCTTTAGAGTCGTTGGGGCCAACGTCCTGACTTTC.

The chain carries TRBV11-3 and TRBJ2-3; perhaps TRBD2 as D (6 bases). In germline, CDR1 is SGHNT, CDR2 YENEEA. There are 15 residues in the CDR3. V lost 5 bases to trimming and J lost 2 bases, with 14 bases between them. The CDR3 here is CASSPGRTNTDTQYF. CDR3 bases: TGTGCCAGCAGCCCCGGACGGACTAACACAGATACGCAGTATTTT.

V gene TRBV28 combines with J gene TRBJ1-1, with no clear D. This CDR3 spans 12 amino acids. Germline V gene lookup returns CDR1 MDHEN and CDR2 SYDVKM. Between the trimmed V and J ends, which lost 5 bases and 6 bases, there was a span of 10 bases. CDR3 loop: CASSPSIPEAFF. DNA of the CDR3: TGTGCCAGCAGTCCATCCATCCCTGAAGCTTTCTTT.